The next 30 T cell receptor beta chains were all read from a single sample in a study of PD-1 and CTLA-4 blockade in melanoma. The method was immunoSEQ multiplex PCR; TCRdb's version includes in-frame clones alone and lacks a portion of them. Of tens of thousands of clones listed, around 90% are singletons. Specimen: CD8+ T cells from peripheral blood, collected from a patient given anti-PD-1 treatment. The receptors here all came from a human donor with melanoma.

The rearrangement uses TRBV30 and TRBJ2-3; unclear D gene. CDR1 and CDR2 (germline): GTSNPN, SVGIG (reference sequence). The germline V and J ends were trimmed by 1 base and 0 bases, with 11 bases remaining between them. This CDR3 is 15 amino acids long. The CDR3 loop reads CAWSALGSSTDTQYF. CDR3 DNA sequence: TGTGCCTGGAGTGCTTTGGGGTCCAGCACAGATACGCAGTATTTT.

V is TRBV29-1 and J is TRBJ1-1; tentatively, D is TRBD1 (5 bases). V was shortened by 7 bases and J by 3 bases, with 18 bases between the two germline ends. Germline-derived CDR1 and CDR2 are SQVTM and ANQGSEA. The CDR3 has 14 residues. CDR3 in amino acids: CSARFQGWDTEAFF. Written as DNA, the CDR3 is TGCAGCGCACGATTCCAGGGTTGGGACACTGAAGCTTTCTTT.

The gene calls are TRBV6-2 or TRBV6-3 and TRBJ1-2, with D unclear. CDR3 length equals 13 residues. Germline V gene lookup returns CDR1 MNHEY and CDR2 SVGEGT. With 0 bases removed from V and 8 bases from J, the gap between germline ends came to 10 bases. The CDR3 loop is CASSYSTDGGYTF. The CDR3 nucleotides are TGTGCCAGCAGTTACTCAACCGATGGGGGCTACACCTTC.

This clone qualifies as medium-sized. This chain connects TRBV28 to TRBJ2-1; 9 bases align to TRBD1. The CDR3 sequence is 14 residues long. Germline V gene data show CDR1 as MDHEN and CDR2 as SYDVKM. The J segment lost 10 bases and the V segment lost 7 bases, leaving 11 bases of the junction unmatched. The CDR3 reads CASMPGQGFIEQFF. The CDR3, as DNA: TGTGCCAGCATGCCGGGACAGGGTTTTATAGAGCAGTTCTTC.

The J gene is TRBJ2-1, the V gene TRBV6-1; D is ambiguous. Trimming left V 1 base short and J 8 bases short, with 9 bases between. Germline assignment: CDR1 MNHNS and CDR2 SASEGT. The length of the CDR3 is 13 residues. CDR3 bases: TGTGCCAGCAGTGAAGTGGCGATCGATGAGCAGTTCTTC. This gives the protein CASSEVAIDEQFF.

V usage is TRBV6-5 and J usage is TRBJ1-1; 7 nucleotides agree with TRBD1. V gave up 7 bases and J gave up 4 bases; unmatched junction bases: 9. Per the germline V gene, CDR1 is MNHEY and CDR2 is SVGAGI. CDR3 length: 14 amino acids. The CDR3 nucleotides are TGTGCCAGCACCCTAGGGAAGGGGGCCACTGAAGCTTTCTTT. It specifies CASTLGKGATEAFF.

The chain combines TRBV5-4 with TRBJ2-3, with D unresolved. Deletions cut 5 bases from V and 3 bases from J, with 13 bases between. Germline CDR1 reads SGHNT; CDR2 reads YYREEE (reference sequence). CDR3 length equals 14 residues. The CDR3 is CASRVYFGTDTQYF. CDR3 nucleotide sequence: TGTGCCAGCAGAGTTTATTTTGGTACAGATACGCAGTATTTT. Together with reference TRBV5-4 and TRBJ2-3, the CDR3 gives the full variable domain: ETGVTQSPTHLIKTRGQQVTLRCSSQSGHNTVSWYQQALGQGPQFIFQYYREEENGRGNFPPRFSGLQFPNYSSELNVNALELDDSALYLCASRVYFGTDTQYFGPGTRLTVL.

The chain combines TRBV6-1 with TRBJ1-1, with a tentative D call TRBD1 (6 bases). This CDR3 contains 15 residues. Trimming removed 3 bases from V and 6 bases from J, with 17 bases in between. CDR1 and CDR2 (germline): MNHNS, SASEGT. The CDR3 DNA reads TGTGCCAGCAGTGAGCTGGGGGGGCCCCGGTCTGAAGCTTTCTTT. It encodes CASSELGGPRSEAFF.

The chain is built from TRBV6-2 or TRBV6-3 and TRBJ2-2; 8 bases map to TRBD2. Germline V gene lookup returns CDR1 MNHEY and CDR2 SVGEGT. The junction had 8 bases not matched to a gene; V was cut back by 0 bases and J by 5 bases. The CDR3 consists of 17 residues. CDR3 sequence reads: CASSYSRIAGWTGELFF. The CDR3 region has the DNA TGTGCCAGCAGTTACTCCCGAATAGCGGGGTGGACCGGGGAGCTGTTTTTT.

The chain employs TRBV5-4 and TRBJ1-1, with D uncertain. Germline loops: CDR1 SGHNT, CDR2 YYREEE (reference sequence). V lost 4 bases and J 11 bases, leaving 15 bases between the germline ends. This CDR3 has 12 amino acids. In nucleotides, the CDR3 is TGTGCCAGCAGCCCGGATAGATTAACGGCTTTCTTT. As protein: CASSPDRLTAFF.

The chain carries TRBV30 and TRBJ1-1; no reliable D call. The V gene's germline CDR1 is GTSNPN and CDR2 SVGIG (reference sequence). This CDR3 contains 11 residues. V was pared by 2 bases and J by 7 bases, with 8 bases between. CDR3 coding DNA: TGTGCCTGGAGTCACGAGTTTGAAGCTTTCTTT. Translation: CAWSHEFEAFF.

The chain links TRBV27 to TRBJ2-7; no clear D gene. Germline CDR1 MNHEY, CDR2 SMNVEV (reference sequence). The CDR3 is 14 amino acids. The V end lost 3 bases, the J end lost 2 bases, and 11 bases lay between the germline ends. DNA for the CDR3: TGTGCCAGCAGTTTGGCTAGGCAGACCTACGAGCAGTACTTC. Protein: CASSLARQTYEQYF.

The chain recombines TRBV28 with TRBJ2-7, with 7 bases that match TRBD1. The CDR3 sequence is 15 residues long. V trimming: 3 bases; J trimming: 4 bases; junction bases outside the gene matches: 9. CDR1 is MDHEN, CDR2 SYDVKM, per germline. This CDR3 reads CASSLKTGSTYEQYF. DNA for the CDR3: TGTGCCAGCAGTTTGAAGACAGGGAGTACGTACGAGCAGTACTTC.

The chain combines TRBV4-1 with TRBJ1-5; no firm D call. Germline loops: CDR1 MGHRA, CDR2 YSYEKL. The CDR3 contains 18 residues. Trimming stripped 0 bases from V and 6 bases from J, with 21 bases between. CDR3 sequence: CASSQDRPGIWLGQPQHF. CDR3 nucleotide sequence: TGCGCCAGCAGCCAAGACAGGCCGGGTATTTGGCTTGGTCAGCCCCAGCATTTT.

The chain has TRBV7-3 and TRBJ2-2; 8 nucleotides line up with TRBD1. The ends lost 2 bases at V and 3 bases at J; junction bases unmatched: 2. The CDR3 loop spans 15 amino acids. The germline gives CDR1 SGHTA, CDR2 FQGTGA. The CDR3 DNA follows: TGTGCCAGCAGCTTAGGGACAGGTGACACCGGGGAGCTGTTTTTT. It encodes CASSLGTGDTGELFF.

This chain uses TRBV30 with TRBJ2-1; a weak D match, TRBD1 (6 bases). V lost 2 bases, J lost 4 bases, and 15 bases lay in between. Germline V gives CDR1 GTSNPN, CDR2 SVGIG (reference sequence). The CDR3 sequence is 15 residues long. CDR3 loop: CAWSPLGTQYNEQFF. In DNA, the CDR3 is TGTGCCTGGAGTCCACTCGGGACACAATACAATGAGCAGTTCTTC.

This clone was seen a single time. The chain is built from TRBV6-5 and TRBJ1-1; D gene ambiguous. V lost 5 bases and J lost 3, with 13 bases in between. This CDR3 spans 14 amino acids. Germline-derived CDR1 and CDR2 are MNHEY and SVGAGI. CDR3 sequence reads: CASSPKGLYTEAFF. The CDR3 nucleotides are TGTGCCAGCAGTCCAAAAGGTCTGTACACTGAAGCTTTCTTT.

This rearrangement joins TRBV29-1 to TRBJ2-2, with 10 positions matching TRBD1. From germline, CDR1 is SQVTM and CDR2 ANQGSEA. With V trimmed by 3 bases and J by 3 bases, 1 base remained unmatched. The CDR3 length is 14 residues. This CDR3 is CSVDGTGDTGELFF. CDR3 nucleotide sequence: TGCAGCGTTGATGGGACAGGGGACACCGGGGAGCTGTTTTTT.

The chain links TRBV28 to TRBJ1-5; the D is unclear. This CDR3 is built from 14 residues. V was clipped by 8 bases and J by 4 bases, with 15 bases between them. Looked up from germline, CDR1 is MDHEN and CDR2 is SYDVKM. CDR3 loop: CASLQLRENQPQHF. The CDR3 DNA is TGTGCCAGCCTACAGCTCCGGGAGAATCAGCCCCAGCATTTT.

This clone has only one observation. The genes are TRBV4-2 and TRBJ2-1, with TRBD2 matching over 10 bases. Germline lookup yields CDR1 LGHNA and CDR2 YNFKEQ. The CDR3 runs 16 residues. V was pared by 0 bases and J by 9 bases, with 8 bases of the junction left unmatched. The CDR3 DNA follows: TGTGCCAGCAGCCAAGAGGAGGGTAGCGGGGGGTTTGAGCAGTTCTTC. Protein sequence: CASSQEEGSGGFEQFF.

The J gene is TRBJ1-1, the V gene TRBV19, with D uncertain. The CDR3 runs 13 residues. Germline V lookup: CDR1 LNHDA, CDR2 SQIVND (reference sequence). V was trimmed by 3 bases and J by 5 bases, leaving 10 bases between them. The CDR3 here is CASSISWGTEAFF. CDR3 sequence (DNA): TGTGCCAGTAGTATTTCGTGGGGAACTGAAGCTTTCTTT.

The chain combines TRBV6-1 with TRBJ1-3; TRBD1 agrees at 7 bases. Germline CDR1 is MNHNS and CDR2 is SASEGT. The CDR3 is 14 residues long. The ends lost 2 bases at V and 7 bases at J; junction bases unmatched: 5. The CDR3 protein is CASSEQGQRNTIYF. CDR3 coding DNA: TGTGCCAGCAGTGAACAGGGACAGCGGAACACCATATATTTT.

V and J are TRBV11-2 and TRBJ1-5; TRBD1 matches 9 bases. The ends lost 5 bases at V and 12 bases at J; junction bases unmatched: 2. Per germline, CDR1 SGHAT and CDR2 FQNNGV. The CDR3 has 11 amino acids. In nucleotides, the CDR3 is TGTGCCAGCAGCGGGACAGGGATCCAGCATTTT. It codes for CASSGTGIQHF.

The rearrangement joins TRBV7-9 to TRBJ2-7; 8 bases match TRBD1. The CDR3 is 14 amino acids. J was trimmed by 6 bases and V by 3 bases; bases with no gene match: 7. Germline V gene lookup returns CDR1 SEHNR and CDR2 FQNEAQ (reference sequence). The CDR3 region has the DNA TGTGCCAGCAGCTTGGGGCAGGGGGCGGGCGAGCAGTACTTC. Translation gives CASSLGQGAGEQYF. The whole variable domain, remainder taken from reference TRBV7-9 and TRBJ2-7, is DTGVSQNPRHKITKRGQNVTFRCDPISEHNRLYWYRQTLGQGPEFLTYFQNEAQLEKSRLLSDRFSAERPKGSFSTLEIQRTEQGDSAMYLCASSLGQGAGEQYFGPGTRLTVT.

The gene calls are TRBV28 and TRBJ2-1; TRBD1 matches 8 bases. The V gene's germline CDR1 is MDHEN and CDR2 SYDVKM. With V trimmed by 5 bases and J by 7 bases, 13 bases remained unmatched. There are 16 residues in the CDR3. The CDR3 bases are TGTGCCAGCAGTAGCCCAACGGGGACAGGCGAGAATGAGCAGTTCTTC. Its translation is CASSSPTGTGENEQFF. The full variable domain, rest sourced from reference TRBV28 and TRBJ2-1, is DVKVTQSSRYLVKRTGEKVFLECVQDMDHENMFWYRQDPGLGLRLIYFSYDVKMKEKGDIPEGYSVSREKKERFSLILESASTNQTSMYLCASSSPTGTGENEQFFGPGTRLTVL.

The chain carries TRBV29-1 and TRBJ2-7, with 9 bases matching TRBD1. There are 14 residues in the CDR3. The junction had 8 bases not matched to a gene; V was cut back by 3 bases and J by 5 bases. Germline CDR1 SQVTM, CDR2 ANQGSEA. CDR3: CSVDSGTGNHEQYF. The CDR3 coding sequence is TGCAGCGTTGATTCTGGGACAGGGAACCACGAGCAGTACTTC.

The rearrangement joins TRBV2 to TRBJ2-7, with a possible D match to TRBD1 (6 bases). The V and J ends lost 3 bases and 4 bases respectively, with 7 bases between them. CDR3 length: 12 residues. Germline CDR1 and CDR2: SNHLY and FYNNEI. The CDR3 bases are TGTGCCAGCAGTGACAGGGGATACGAGCAGTACTTC. Protein product: CASSDRGYEQYF.

The chain combines TRBV7-8 with TRBJ1-2, with 7 nucleotides matching TRBD1. CDR3 length equals 14 residues. Germline CDR1 and CDR2: SGHVS and FQNEAQ. V shed 1 base, J shed 6 bases, and the junction held 5 bases outside the gene matches. CDR3 in amino acids: CASSLEDRVNGYTF. The CDR3 DNA is TGTGCCAGCAGCTTAGAAGACAGGGTGAATGGCTACACCTTC.

This chain uses TRBV7-9 with TRBJ2-7; D may correspond to TRBD1 or TRBD2 (5 bases each). CDR3 length equals 13 residues. Germline V gives CDR1 SEHNR, CDR2 FQNEAQ (reference sequence). Trimming pared 5 bases from V and 0 bases from J, leaving 8 bases between. CDR3 protein: CASSVGTSYEQYF. DNA for the CDR3: TGTGCCAGCAGCGTAGGGACCTCCTACGAGCAGTACTTC.

The count of this clone is one. This sequence joins TRBV5-6 and TRBJ1-2, with unresolved D. The germline gives CDR1 SGHDT, CDR2 YYEEEE. This CDR3 is built from 16 residues. Trimming shortened V by 3 bases and J by 4 bases, and 19 bases separated the two germline ends. The CDR3 DNA reads as TGTGCCAGCAGCTCTATTAGGACGGAGTCCCTCTATGGCTACACCTTC. Translation gives CASSSIRTESLYGYTF.